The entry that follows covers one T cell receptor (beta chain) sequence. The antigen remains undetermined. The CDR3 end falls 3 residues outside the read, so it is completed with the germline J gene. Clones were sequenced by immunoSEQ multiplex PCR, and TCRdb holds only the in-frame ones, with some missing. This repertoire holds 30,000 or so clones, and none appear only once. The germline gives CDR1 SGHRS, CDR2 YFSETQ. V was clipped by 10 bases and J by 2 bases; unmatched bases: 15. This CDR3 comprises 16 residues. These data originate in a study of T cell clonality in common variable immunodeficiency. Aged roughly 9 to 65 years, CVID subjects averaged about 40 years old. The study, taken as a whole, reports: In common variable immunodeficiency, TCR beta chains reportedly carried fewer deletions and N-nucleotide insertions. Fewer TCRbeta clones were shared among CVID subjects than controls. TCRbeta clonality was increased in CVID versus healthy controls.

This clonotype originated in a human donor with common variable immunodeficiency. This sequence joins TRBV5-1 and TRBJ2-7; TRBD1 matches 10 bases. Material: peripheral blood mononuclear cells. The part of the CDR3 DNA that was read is TGCGCCTTCACCCCCGGGACAGGGGAGATCCCCTACGAG. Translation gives CAFTPGTGEIPYE. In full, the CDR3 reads CAFTPGTGEIPYEQYF.